The 24 T cell receptor beta chains below were found in one sample sequenced in a study of blood T cell repertoires in COVID-19. TCRdb's table, derived via immunoSEQ multiplex PCR, lists solely in-frame clones and lacks some. The sample consists of 200,000 or so clones, around 80% of them appearing once. Sequencing input: peripheral blood. The receptors come from an elderly woman with acute or convalescent COVID-19.

The V call is TRBV2, the J call TRBJ1-5, with D unclear. Germline CDR1 reads SNHLY; CDR2 reads FYNNEI. Trimming cost V 5 bases and J 1 base, with 3 bases left between them. The CDR3 consists of 12 residues. The CDR3 reads CASSQSNQPQHF. CDR3 nucleotide sequence: TGTGCCAGCAGTCAAAGCAATCAGCCCCAGCATTTT.

The chain couples TRBV19 to TRBJ1-1; TRBD1 matches 8 bases. CDR1 and CDR2 from the germline V gene are LNHDA and SQIVND (reference sequence). Losses at the gene ends were 6 bases for V and 2 bases for J; bases not matched to a gene: 17. This CDR3 comprises 18 residues. This CDR3 reads CASRSGTSVRGLNTEAFF. The CDR3, as DNA: TGTGCCAGTAGATCCGGGACGTCGGTCAGGGGGCTCAACACTGAAGCTTTCTTT.

This rearrangement joins TRBV23-1 to TRBJ2-7; D ambiguous. Being an ORF, TRBV23-1 has a function that is uncertain. Between the trimmed V and J ends, which lost 7 bases and 3 bases, there was a span of 13 bases. The CDR3 covers 13 residues. The CDR3 DNA is TGCGCCAGCACCGGTTGTGTCAACTACGAGCAGTACTTC. Translation: CASTGCVNYEQYF.

This clone occurred once. The sample carries other DNA sequences with the same CDR3. This chain joins TRBV7-3 and TRBJ2-3, with TRBD1 matching 9 bases. CDR3 size: 15 residues. Germline assignment: CDR1 SGHTA and CDR2 FQGTGA. The V segment lost 5 bases and the J segment 4 bases; nucleotides outside the gene matches: 7. This chain's CDR3 is CASSRGQGAADTQYF. Written as DNA, the CDR3 is TGTGCCAGCAGCAGGGGACAGGGTGCGGCAGATACGCAGTATTTT.

This clone was counted once. The rearrangement uses TRBV5-1 and TRBJ2-1; 14 positions agree with TRBD2. Germline values: CDR1 SGHRS, CDR2 YFSETQ. The CDR3 totals 17 residues. V was clipped by 0 bases and J by 6 bases; unmatched bases: 5. The CDR3 loop is CASSLEGGLAGANEQFF. For the CDR3, the DNA is TGCGCCAGCAGCTTGGAAGGGGGACTAGCGGGAGCCAATGAGCAGTTCTTC.

The chain is built from TRBV6-1 and TRBJ2-4; D may be TRBD2 (5 bases). The V gene lost 1 base and the J gene lost 6 bases, with 10 bases spanning the gap. The germline CDR1 and CDR2 sequences are MNHNS and SASEGT. CDR3 length equals 14 residues. This chain's CDR3 is CASSEGAATNIQYF. The CDR3 coding sequence is TGTGCCAGCAGTGAAGGAGCGGCTACAAACATTCAGTACTTC.

The chain combines TRBV30 with TRBJ1-5; no reliable D call. The CDR3 runs 15 residues. V lost 4 bases to trimming and J lost 5 bases, with 18 bases between them. The germline gives CDR1 GTSNPN, CDR2 SVGIG (reference sequence). CDR3 DNA sequence: TGTGCCTGGACCACACGGGGAGTTCTAGATCAGCCCCAGCATTTT. Protein: CAWTTRGVLDQPQHF. The variable domain in full, completed from reference TRBV30 and TRBJ1-5, reads SQTIHQWPATLVQPVGSPLSLECTVEGTSNPNLYWYRQAAGRGLQLLFYSVGIGQISSEVPQNLSASRPQDRQFILSSKKLLLSDSGFYLCAWTTRGVLDQPQHFGDGTRLSIL.

This clone was seen only once. J is TRBJ1-5 and V is TRBV2; possibly TRBD1 for D (5 bases). The CDR3 sequence is 14 residues long. The germline V and J ends were trimmed by 4 bases and 10 bases, with 17 bases remaining between them. Looked up from germline, CDR1 is SNHLY and CDR2 is FYNNEI. CDR3 sequence reads: CASSVEVQGGPQHF. The CDR3, as DNA: TGTGCCAGCAGTGTGGAGGTCCAGGGAGGACCCCAGCATTTT.

CDR3 DNA sequence: TGTGCCAGCAGCTTAGAGGTGGGGACAGGGAGTCTAGCAGCTTTCTTT. It translates to CASSLEVGTGSLAAFF. The chain has TRBV7-9 and TRBJ1-1; 9 nucleotides line up with TRBD1. Trimming cost V 1 base and J 10 bases; bases outside gene matches: 13. The CDR3 runs 16 residues. In germline, CDR1 is SEHNR, CDR2 FQNEAQ (reference sequence).

CDR3 protein: CASSFRRGRQGPSYSNQPQHF. CDR3 bases: TGTGCCAGCAGTTTCCGTAGAGGGCGACAGGGTCCTTCCTATAGCAATCAGCCCCAGCATTTT. The chain carries TRBV28 and TRBJ1-5, with 7 bases fitting TRBD1. The ends lost 3 bases at V and 0 bases at J; junction bases unmatched: 20. The CDR3 is 21 amino acids. Per the germline V gene, CDR1 is MDHEN and CDR2 is SYDVKM.

The rearrangement uses TRBV11-3 and TRBJ2-5; 7 bases agree with TRBD2. Losses at the gene ends were 3 bases for V and 4 bases for J; bases not matched to a gene: 8. Looked up from germline, CDR1 is SGHNT and CDR2 is YENEEA. The CDR3 spans 15 residues. CDR3 bases: TGTGCCAGCAGCTTGGGAAAGCGGGACCCAGAGACCCAGTACTTC. It translates to CASSLGKRDPETQYF.

The gene calls are TRBV2 and TRBJ2-1; 8 nucleotides align to TRBD2. The CDR3 sequence is 15 residues long. Germline V gene sequence: CDR1 SNHLY, CDR2 FYNNEI. J was trimmed by 7 bases and V by 8 bases; bases with no gene match: 13. The CDR3 sequence: CASSTHAGGSNEQFF. CDR3 bases: TGTGCCAGCTCCACCCACGCGGGGGGTTCAAATGAGCAGTTCTTC.

The CDR3 DNA reads as TGTGCCAGCAGCCTCCCTGGCAGGGGCTTTGGCTACACCTTC. Its translation: CASSLPGRGFGYTF. J is TRBJ1-2 and V is TRBV9, with a weak D call TRBD1 (6 bases). CDR3 length: 14 amino acids. Germline loops: CDR1 SGDLS, CDR2 YYNGEE. Trimming took off 4 bases at V and 7 bases at J, with 17 bases between the two ends.

V gene TRBV19 combines with J gene TRBJ1-5; D possibly corresponds to TRBD1 (6 bases). The CDR3 spans 14 residues. The V gene lost 4 bases and the J gene lost 5 bases, with 12 bases spanning the gap. Germline CDR1 and CDR2: LNHDA and SQIVND (reference sequence). CDR3 coding DNA: TGTGCCAGTAGTAGGACAGTGGGTTATCAGCCCCAGCATTTT. Its translation is CASSRTVGYQPQHF.

The gene calls are TRBV19 and TRBJ2-3; 10 bases align to TRBD1. Germline lookup yields CDR1 LNHDA and CDR2 SQIVND (reference sequence). Losses at the gene ends were 7 bases for V and 4 bases for J; bases not matched to a gene: 8. The CDR3 covers 15 residues. The CDR3 sequence: CASTQRTGGPDTQYF. CDR3 DNA: TGTGCCAGTACTCAACGGACAGGGGGACCAGATACGCAGTATTTT.

This sequence joins TRBV3-1 (or the pseudogene TRBV3-2) and TRBJ1-4; 9 nucleotides align to TRBD1. Germline trimming cut 4 bases from V and 8 bases from J; bases unmatched to any gene: 11. CDR3 size: 16 residues. Germline V gene lookup returns CDR1 LGHDT and CDR2 YNNKEL (reference sequence). The CDR3 coding sequence is TGTGCCAGCAGCCCTTCGCTGGGACAGGGAAAAGAAAAACTGTTTTTT. This gives the protein CASSPSLGQGKEKLFF.

CDR3 protein: CASSPSGGGTEAFF. In DNA form, the CDR3 reads TGTGCCAGCTCACCATCCGGAGGAGGCACTGAAGCTTTCTTT. The chain links TRBV18 to TRBJ1-1; D not certain. Germline V lookup: CDR1 KGHSH, CDR2 LQKENI. The CDR3 has 14 amino acids. The V end was cut by 2 bases, the J end by 4 bases, with 11 bases between.

The chain carries TRBV7-8 and TRBJ2-7; 10 bases agree with TRBD1. This CDR3 contains 16 residues. The germline V gene encodes CDR1 SGHVS and CDR2 FQNEAQ. V shed 4 bases and J 0 bases; nucleotides not matched to a gene: 6. The CDR3 loop is CASSSTGGLSSYEQYF. CDR3 DNA sequence: TGTGCCAGCAGCTCGACAGGGGGCTTGAGCTCCTACGAGCAGTACTTC.

This clone came up a few times. The V gene is TRBV12-3 or TRBV12-4, the J gene TRBJ1-1, with D perhaps TRBD1 (6 bases). CDR3 length: 13 amino acids. V shed 1 base and J shed 11 bases, with 14 bases lying between them. The CDR3 loop is CASSLGQVDRAFF. In DNA, the CDR3 is TGTGCCAGCAGTTTAGGACAGGTTGATCGGGCTTTCTTT.

The table lists this clone with a count of one. The chain couples TRBV2 to TRBJ2-5; tentative D call: TRBD1 (5 bases). Germline-derived CDR1 and CDR2 are SNHLY and FYNNEI. Trimming pared 4 bases from V and 3 bases from J, leaving 15 bases between. CDR3 size: 15 residues. The CDR3: CASSAEAGMKETQYF. As DNA, the CDR3 is TGTGCCAGCAGTGCCGAGGCAGGGATGAAAGAGACCCAGTACTTC.

The chain uses TRBV28 and TRBJ1-2, with D possibly TRBD1 on 6 matching bases. There are 15 residues in the CDR3. Germline loops: CDR1 MDHEN, CDR2 SYDVKM. The germline V and J ends were trimmed by 4 bases and 2 bases, with 14 bases remaining between them. CDR3 in DNA: TGTGCCAGCAGTTCTCAGGGGTCCACGAACTATGGCTACACCTTC. This gives the protein CASSSQGSTNYGYTF.

The V call is TRBV27, the J call TRBJ1-1, with D possibly TRBD1 on 6 matching bases. Trimming left V 4 bases short and J 3 bases short, with 12 bases between. Germline CDR1 reads MNHEY; CDR2 reads SMNVEV (reference sequence). CDR3 length: 14 residues. The DNA of the CDR3 is TGTGCCAGCAGTTCCTTAGGGGGAGACACTGAAGCTTTCTTT. Translated, it gives CASSSLGGDTEAFF.

The chain employs TRBV7-2 and TRBJ2-7, with 9 nucleotides matching TRBD1. V lost 0 bases and J lost 9; bases outside the gene matches: 9. Germline assignment: CDR1 SGHTA and CDR2 FQGNSA. CDR3 size: 15 residues. The CDR3 DNA reads TGTGCCAGCAGCTTAGCACAGGGGGCGCCCCGGGGGCAGTACTTC. Translating gives CASSLAQGAPRGQYF.

This rearrangement joins TRBV6-4 to TRBJ2-3; the match to TRBD1 covers 8 bases. The germline V gene has CDR1 MRHNA and CDR2 SNTAGT. V lost 2 bases and J lost 0; bases outside the gene matches: 4. This CDR3 region has 16 residues. For the CDR3, the DNA is TGTGCCAGCAGTGACGGCAGGGGGCGCAGCACAGATACGCAGTATTTT. It specifies CASSDGRGRSTDTQYF.